These 18 T cell receptor beta chains share one sample of origin, sequenced in a study of beta chain features in type 1 diabetes (dated by TCRdb to 2016 to 2019). To prepare the library, the immunoSEQ multiplex PCR assay was applied. The entire amount of isolated RNA was reverse transcribed using the High Capacity cDNA Reverse Transcription Kit, so the sequenced TCRB transcripts were expressed ones. TCRdb obtained this table from immuneACCESS and retained in-frame rearrangements with V and J assigned. These tables miss some clones; where compared with another copy, unresolved V genes account for less than half of the shortfall, and the remainder is unexplained. For this sample the table gives 330,000 or so clones, of which about 19% were detected only once. The ten largest clones take up 0.035% to 0.05% of the sample. The sequenced material came from naive CD4+ T cells from blood. The cell subset or site label, read with the paper, signifies: true naive CD4+ T cells. These receptors were obtained from a woman aged 18-30 years in good health.

The chain carries TRBV11-2 and TRBJ2-1; 9 bases match TRBD1. V shed 1 base, J shed 9 bases, and the junction held 7 bases outside the gene matches. Germline V gene sequence: CDR1 SGHAT, CDR2 FQNNGV. CDR3 length: 15 amino acids. The CDR3 region has the DNA TGTGCCAGCAGCTTAGCGACAGGGGGAGAAGGTGAGCAGTTCTTC. As protein: CASSLATGGEGEQFF.

The genes are TRBV27 and TRBJ1-3; TRBD1 is a possible D gene (5 bases). The germline V gene has CDR1 MNHEY and CDR2 SMNVEV (reference sequence). The V end lost 6 bases, the J end lost 1 base, and 10 bases lay between the germline ends. The CDR3 loop spans 14 amino acids. CDR3: CASSAGLSGNTIYF. CDR3 sequence (DNA): TGTGCCAGCAGCGCAGGGTTATCTGGAAACACCATATATTTT.

This sequence joins TRBV5-1 and TRBJ2-1; TRBD1 might be the D (6 bases). Germline V gene sequence: CDR1 SGHRS, CDR2 YFSETQ. V was shortened by 2 bases and J by 10 bases, with 13 bases between the two germline ends. The length of the CDR3 is 13 residues. The CDR3 loop is CASSFLGGDEQFF. In DNA, the CDR3 is TGCGCCAGCAGCTTCCTAGGGGGTGACGAGCAGTTCTTC.

The chain is built from TRBV2 and TRBJ1-2; possible D gene TRBD1, 5 bases. Trimming removed 7 bases from V and 10 bases from J, with 13 bases in between. This CDR3 spans 11 amino acids. Germline values: CDR1 SNHLY, CDR2 FYNNEI. CDR3 nucleotides: TGTGCCAGCAATCCCGACAGCTCCTACACCTTC. It translates to CASNPDSSYTF.

V and J are TRBV5-1 and TRBJ2-7; TRBD1 agrees at 10 bases. The CDR3 is made up of 16 amino acids. CDR1 and CDR2 (germline): SGHRS, YFSETQ. V dropped 5 bases and J dropped 4; count of bases not matched to a gene: 12. The CDR3 DNA reads as TGCGCCAGCAGTTCTGCGGCAGGACAGGGGGGGTACGAGCAGTACTTC. Its protein product is CASSSAAGQGGYEQYF.

V usage is TRBV6-6 and J usage is TRBJ1-1; 7 nucleotides line up with TRBD1. The germline gives CDR1 MNHNY, CDR2 SVGAGI (reference sequence). Trimming removed 4 bases from V and 5 bases from J; junction bases left unmatched: 4. The CDR3 runs to 13 residues. DNA of the CDR3: TGTGCCAGCAGTTCCCAGACAGGGACTGAAGCTTTCTTT. It encodes CASSSQTGTEAFF.

This clone has just a few counts. The genes are TRBV7-3 and TRBJ2-3, with TRBD2 matching 9 bases. The ends lost 8 bases at V and 4 bases at J; junction bases unmatched: 1. The CDR3 is 12 amino acids. Germline assignment: CDR1 SGHTA and CDR2 FQGTGA. In DNA, the CDR3 is TGTGCCAGCGGGACTAGCCCAGATACGCAGTATTTT. Translating gives CASGTSPDTQYF.

This clone was found a few times. V gene TRBV2 combines with J gene TRBJ1-4, with D uncertain. V shed 7 bases and J shed 0 bases, with 9 bases lying between them. The CDR3 length is 14 residues. Germline lookup yields CDR1 SNHLY and CDR2 FYNNEI. The CDR3 loop reads CASNTETTNEKLFF. The CDR3 DNA reads as TGTGCCAGCAATACAGAAACAACTAATGAAAAACTGTTTTTT.

V is TRBV5-4 and J is TRBJ2-5; D gene ambiguous. The V end lost 0 bases, the J end lost 1 base, and 7 bases lay between the germline ends. CDR3 length: 14 amino acids. Germline-derived CDR1 and CDR2 are SGHNT and YYREEE (reference sequence). In DNA, the CDR3 is TGTGCCAGCAGCTTGGAGACTTCCCAAGAGACCCAGTACTTC. Encoded protein: CASSLETSQETQYF.

V usage is TRBV15 and J usage is TRBJ2-1, with TRBD2 as a possible D gene (5 bases). Per germline, CDR1 LNHNV and CDR2 YYDKDF (reference sequence). The CDR3 extends over 16 amino acids. V was pared by 6 bases and J by 1 base, with 16 bases between. The CDR3 sequence: CATRRLRGSSYNEQFF. The CDR3 DNA reads as TGTGCCACCAGGAGACTTCGGGGTTCGTCCTACAATGAGCAGTTCTTC.

This clone was seen more than once but under ten times. The V gene is TRBV4-2, the J gene TRBJ2-7; TRBD2 is a possible D gene (6 bases). Trimming stripped 1 base from V and 1 base from J, with 14 bases between. From germline, CDR1 is LGHNA and CDR2 YNFKEQ. The CDR3 runs to 16 residues. CDR3 region: CASSQGGTGTSYEQYF. CDR3 nucleotides: TGTGCCAGCAGCCAAGGGGGGACGGGGACTTCCTACGAGCAGTACTTC.

There are a few counts of this clone. The gene calls are TRBV7-2 and TRBJ1-5; possibly TRBD1 for D (5 bases). Trimming cost V 5 bases and J 0 bases, with 11 bases left between them. Germline loops: CDR1 SGHTA, CDR2 FQGNSA. CDR3 length: 15 residues. Written as DNA, the CDR3 is TGTGCCAGCAGCCCCCCGGGGGATAGCAATCAGCCCCAGCATTTT. It specifies CASSPPGDSNQPQHF. Together with reference TRBV7-2 and TRBJ1-5, the CDR3 gives the full variable domain: GAGVSQSPSNKVTEKGKDVELRCDPISGHTALYWYRQSLGQGLEFLIYFQGNSAPDKSGLPSDRFSAERTGGSVSTLTIQRTQQEDSAVYLCASSPPGDSNQPQHFGDGTRLSIL.

V and J are TRBV27 and TRBJ2-7, with D tentatively TRBD1 (5 bases). V was cut by 6 bases and J by 4 bases, with 13 bases left in between. The CDR3 spans 13 residues. CDR1 is MNHEY and CDR2 is SMNVEV in the germline V gene (reference sequence). DNA for the CDR3: TGTGCCAGCAGCCGAATCCAGGGTTACGAGCAGTACTTC. This codes for CASSRIQGYEQYF.

This clone turned up a few times. DNA of the CDR3: TGTGCCAGCAGCTTGGAACAGAACACTGAAGCTTTCTTT. Translated, it gives CASSLEQNTEAFF. The chain is built from TRBV5-4 and TRBJ1-1, with D unresolved. The V end was cut by 0 bases, the J end by 1 base, with 4 bases between. CDR1 and CDR2 (germline): SGHNT, YYREEE (reference sequence). There are 13 residues in the CDR3.

The J gene is TRBJ2-5, the V gene TRBV9, with D perhaps TRBD1 (5 bases). The V end lost 4 bases, the J end lost 0 bases, and 10 bases lay between the germline ends. This CDR3 spans 14 amino acids. Germline CDR1 SGDLS, CDR2 YYNGEE. The CDR3: CASSSRAYQETQYF. CDR3 coding DNA: TGTGCCAGCAGCTCCAGGGCGTACCAAGAGACCCAGTACTTC. Full variable domain (outside the CDR3, taken from reference TRBV9 and TRBJ2-5): DSGVTQTPKHLITATGQRVTLRCSPRSGDLSVYWYQQSLDQGLQFLIQYYNGEERAKGNILERFSAQQFPDLHSELNLSSLELGDSALYFCASSSRAYQETQYFGPGTRLLVL.

The chain combines TRBV30 with TRBJ1-6; 8 bases align to TRBD1. Germline assignment: CDR1 GTSNPN and CDR2 SVGIG (reference sequence). This CDR3 has 15 amino acids. The V segment lost 0 bases and the J segment 9 bases; nucleotides outside the gene matches: 7. CDR3 DNA sequence: TGTGCCTGGAGTGTACGAGGACAGGGTAGTTCACCCCTCCACTTT. Its protein product is CAWSVRGQGSSPLHF.

In regard to this clone: A read error may account for a junction end that differs from germline. V and J are TRBV7-7 and TRBJ2-1, with 7 bases aligning to TRBD2. This CDR3 spans 16 amino acids. The germline V gene has CDR1 SSHAT and CDR2 FNYEAQ (reference sequence). The CDR3 region has the DNA TGTGCTAGCAGGGACTCAGCGGGGCATAACTACAATGAGCAGTTCTTC. This sequence encodes CASRDSAGHNYNEQFF.

This rearrangement joins TRBV7-2 to TRBJ2-5; TRBD2 aligns across 7 bases. The tail of the sequence fits TRBJ2-7 better, so the J call may be wrong. Germline V CDR1 and CDR2: SGHTA, FQGNSA. The CDR3 is 15 residues long. CDR3 DNA: TGTGCCAGCAGCTTAGTGACTAGCTTCTCCTACGAGCAGTACTTC. Encoded protein: CASSLVTSFSYEQYF.